This record concerns one TCR beta chain sequence. The antigen remains undetermined. The authors made TCR beta libraries by quantitative 5'-RACE with molecular barcodes. TCRdb re-analysed the 5' RACE reads in MiXCR, keeping a single row per CDR3 protein. The sample has around 120,000 distinct CDR3 sequences; approximately 14% are singletons. The V end lost 2 bases, the J end lost 4 bases, and 15 bases lay between the germline ends. Germline CDR1 SGDLS, CDR2 YYNGEE. The CDR3 has 15 amino acids. This sample stems from a study of CD8 T cells in ankylosing spondylitis. Study conclusions and caveats: Reports say disease-linked clones showed up significantly more in matched ankylosing spondylitis synovial fluid.

Sequenced material: blood, either unsorted or a sorted T cell fraction (not recorded which). The TCR originated in a female donor with ankylosing spondylitis or in good health (not recorded which). The gene calls are TRBV9 and TRBJ2-5, with D possibly TRBD2 on 5 matching bases. Here the CDR3 reads CASSVQGRNVETQYF. The DNA for the CDR3 is TGTGCCAGCAGCGTTCAAGGGAGAAATGTAGAGACCCAGTACTTC. Drawing the rest from reference TRBV9 and TRBJ2-5, the complete variable domain is DSGVTQTPKHLITATGQRVTLRCSPRSGDLSVYWYQQSLDQGLQFLIQYYNGEERAKGNILERFSAQQFPDLHSELNLSSLELGDSALYFCASSVQGRNVETQYFGPGTRLLVL.